This TCR beta chain stems from a study of shared clonotypes between healthy human individuals. TCRdb's copy holds only in-frame clones and misses some; the assay was immunoSEQ multiplex PCR. Of some 2 million clones in the sample, about 95% were seen once. Germline values: CDR1 LNHNV, CDR2 YYDKDF (reference sequence). This CDR3 has 17 amino acids. The V end lost 5 bases, the J end lost 8 bases, and 24 bases lay between the germline ends. Naive CD8 cells were CD45RO-negative, positively selected for CCR7, excluding terminally differentiated effector memory CD45RA+ cells. This TCR came from a man aged 18 to 35 in good health. Sequencing used naive CD8+ T cells sorted from blood. V is TRBV15 and J is TRBJ1-4; D possibly corresponds to TRBD1 (5 bases). The CDR3 region is CATSRQFVSGEGEKLFF. The CDR3 DNA follows: TGTGCCACCAGCCGCCAATTCGTATCGGGGGAGGGAGAAAAACTGTTTTTT.